Listed below are T cell receptor beta chains from one sample, sequenced in a study of shared clonotypes between healthy human individuals. The repertoire was sequenced with immunoSEQ multiplex PCR; TCRdb's copy has only in-frame clones and lacks some. The sample includes some 1.1 million clones, around three quarters of them seen just once. Sequenced input: memory CD4+ T cells from PBMCs. The receptors shown here come from a man aged 18 to 29 in good health. Some clones in this sample may be carry-over from other donors' samples. Each CDR3 is given with its conserved first and last residue. A D gene is named only where the DNA matches it firmly. Some rows mark clone size as missing; the rest say once, few, many or name a class of expanded clone.

>TRBJ1-2|-|-|TRBV7-2
TGTGCCAGCAGCCTCCTCTATGGCTACACCTTC
CASSLLYGYTF
>TRBJ2-2|-|-|TRBV7-3
TGTGCCAGCAGCCCCCAAGGGCTGACGGGAGCCGGGGAGCTGTTTTTT
CASSPQGLTGAGELFF
>TRBJ2-7|TRBD2|-|TRBV27
TGTGCCAGCAGTAGGACTAGCAACAACTACGAGCAGTACTTC
CASSRTSNNYEQYF
>TRBJ2-1|TRBD1|-|TRBV2
TGTGCCAGCACAGGGACAGGCACCTTGCGGTACAATGAGCAGTTCTTC
CASTGTGTLRYNEQFF
>TRBJ2-1|-|-|TRBV7-2
TGTGCCAGCAGCCTACAGGGTTCCTACAATGAGCAGTTCTTC
CASSLQGSYNEQFF
>TRBJ1-1|TRBD1|few|TRBV25-1
TGTGCCAGCAGTTCTACACAGGGGGCGCAAGAAACTGAAGCTTTCTTT
CASSSTQGAQETEAFF
>TRBJ2-5|-|-|TRBV20-1
TGCAGTGGGGGCTTAGAGACCCAGTACTTC
CSGGLETQYF
>TRBJ2-5|TRBD1|once|TRBV11-3
TGTGCCAGCAGCCTCCGGACAGGAGTAGGAGTCCGAGAGACCCAGTACTTC
CASSLRTGVGVRETQYF
>TRBJ2-1|-|medium-sized|TRBV7-2
TGTGCCAGCAGCGGGAGGAGCTCCTACAATGAGCAGTTCTTC
CASSGRSSYNEQFF
>TRBJ2-3|-|-|TRBV7-6
TGTGCCAGCAGCCCAAGCGGGCAAAGCACAGATACGCAGTATTTT
CASSPSGQSTDTQYF
>TRBJ2-7|-|-|TRBV6-6
TGTGCCAGCTCAGTCGGGTCAAGTTCCTACGAGCAGTACTTC
CASSVGSSSYEQYF
>TRBJ2-7|-|few|TRBV30
TGTGCCTGGAGCCGACTCCCTTTTGGGGATGGCGGCCCCCAGGGGGGGCAGTACTTC
CAWSRLPFGDGGPQGGQYF
>TRBJ2-7|TRBD1|-|TRBV27
TGTGCCAGCAGTCGAGGACAGGCCTACGAGCAGTACTTC
CASSRGQAYEQYF
>TRBJ2-1|-|few|TRBV29-1
TGCAGCGCTAAGACAGGCTACAATGAGCAGTTCTTC
CSAKTGYNEQFF
>TRBJ2-7|-|-|TRBV28
TGTGCCAGCAGCGGGCTGGACTCCTACGAGCAGTACTTC
CASSGLDSYEQYF
>TRBJ1-5|-|-|TRBV6-1
TGTGCCAGCAGTGAACTAGTGGGGGGGGCGGGAAATCAGCCCCAGCATTTT
CASSELVGGAGNQPQHF
>TRBJ1-5|TRBD1|once|TRBV18
TGTGCCAGCTCACTAACAGGGGCGGATCAGCCCCAGCATTTT
CASSLTGADQPQHF
>TRBJ1-2|-|-|TRBV2
TGTGCCGGAGCCGAACAGGGTTCCGACTACACCTTC
CAGAEQGSDYTF